Sequencing of this TCR beta chain was carried out in a study of blood T cell repertoires in COVID-19. About the research overall: Specimens from acute and convalescent COVID-19 originated in the United States, Italy and Spain.

Repertoires were generated with immunoSEQ multiplex PCR, while TCRdb's copy carries only in-frame clones and drops some. This table has 250,000 or so clones, approximately 89% appearing once. Trimming removed 3 bases at V and 3 bases at J, with 13 bases between. The CDR3 runs to 14 residues. CDR1 is SGHDT, CDR2 YYEEEE, per germline. This sequence joins TRBV5-6 and TRBJ2-7, with D possibly TRBD1 on 6 matching bases. The clonotype comes from a woman aged 40 to 50 with acute COVID-19. Sequencing was carried out using PBMCs or T cells enriched from blood (not recorded which). This chain's CDR3 is CASSWGQGHYEQYF. The CDR3 DNA follows: TGTGCCAGCAGCTGGGGGCAGGGACACTACGAGCAGTACTTC.